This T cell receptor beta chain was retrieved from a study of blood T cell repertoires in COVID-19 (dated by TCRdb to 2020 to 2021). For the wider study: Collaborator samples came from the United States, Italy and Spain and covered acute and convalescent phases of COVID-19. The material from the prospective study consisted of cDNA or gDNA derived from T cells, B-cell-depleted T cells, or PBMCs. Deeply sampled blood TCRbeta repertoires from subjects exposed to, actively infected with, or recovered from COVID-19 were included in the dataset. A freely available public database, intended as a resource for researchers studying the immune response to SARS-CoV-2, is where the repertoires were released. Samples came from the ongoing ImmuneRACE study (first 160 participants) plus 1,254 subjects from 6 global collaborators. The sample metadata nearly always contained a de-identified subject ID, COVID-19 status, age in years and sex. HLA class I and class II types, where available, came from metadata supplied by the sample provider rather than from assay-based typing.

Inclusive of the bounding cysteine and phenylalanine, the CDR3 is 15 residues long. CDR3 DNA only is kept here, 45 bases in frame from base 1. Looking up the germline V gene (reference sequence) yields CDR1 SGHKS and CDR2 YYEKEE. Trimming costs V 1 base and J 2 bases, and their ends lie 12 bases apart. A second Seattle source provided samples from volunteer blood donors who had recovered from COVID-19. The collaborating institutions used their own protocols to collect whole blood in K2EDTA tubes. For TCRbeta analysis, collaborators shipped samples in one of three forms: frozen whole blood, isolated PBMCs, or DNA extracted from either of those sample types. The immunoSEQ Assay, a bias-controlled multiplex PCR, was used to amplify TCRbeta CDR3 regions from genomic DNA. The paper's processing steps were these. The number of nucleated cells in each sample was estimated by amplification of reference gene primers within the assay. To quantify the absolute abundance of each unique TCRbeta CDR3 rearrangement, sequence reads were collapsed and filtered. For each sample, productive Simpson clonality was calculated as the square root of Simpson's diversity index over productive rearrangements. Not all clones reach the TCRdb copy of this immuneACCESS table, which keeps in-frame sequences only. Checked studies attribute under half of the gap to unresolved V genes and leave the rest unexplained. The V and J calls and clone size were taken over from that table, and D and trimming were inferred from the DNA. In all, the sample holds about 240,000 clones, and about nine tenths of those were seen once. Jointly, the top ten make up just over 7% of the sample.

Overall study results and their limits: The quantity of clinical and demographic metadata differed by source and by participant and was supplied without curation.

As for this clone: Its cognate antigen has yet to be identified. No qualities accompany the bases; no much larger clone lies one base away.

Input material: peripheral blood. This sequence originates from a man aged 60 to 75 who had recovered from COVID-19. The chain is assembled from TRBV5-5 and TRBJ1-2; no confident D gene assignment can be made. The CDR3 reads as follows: CASSLWASPNYGYTF. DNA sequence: TGTGCCAGCAGCTTGTGGGCCAGCCCCAACTATGGCTACACCTTC.